This TCR beta chain was identified during a study of shared clonotypes between healthy human individuals. The repertoire was sequenced with immunoSEQ multiplex PCR; TCRdb's copy has only in-frame clones and lacks some. Of 1,400,000 or so clones listed, approximately 98.5% were seen once; the top ten hold 0.36%. The CDR3 sequence is 14 residues long. The germline gives CDR1 MNHEY, CDR2 SVGAGI. J lost 6 bases, V lost 6 bases, and 9 bases had no gene match. CD45RA-negative memory and CD45RA+ naive subsets were split from the CD4+ cells. The sample taken for sequencing was naive CD4+ T cells sorted from blood. Indicated subset: CD45RA+ positively selected. The chain joins TRBV6-5 to TRBJ2-7; TRBD1 agrees at 9 bases. The receptor comes from a man aged 25 to 40 in good health. As DNA, the CDR3 is TGTGCCAGCAGGGGACAGGGTTCCCCTCTCGAGCAGTACTTC. Translation gives CASRGQGSPLEQYF.